The clone carrying this T cell receptor beta chain was counted a few times. These data originate in a study of blood T cell repertoires in COVID-19. Study-level background: Whether acute or convalescent, the COVID-19 samples came from the United States, Italy and Spain. T cells, B-cell-depleted T cells, or PBMCs supplied cDNA or gDNA.

Original processing methods: Amplifying reference gene primers gave estimates of nucleated cell counts. The protocol was immunoSEQ multiplex PCR, while the TCRdb copy is restricted to in-frame clones and leaves out a portion. The V and J calls and clone size were taken over from that table, and D and trimming were inferred from the DNA. The sample shows 380,000 or so clones, roughly 90% of them seen only once. The sequencing input was peripheral blood. The clonotype was recovered from a middle-aged man with acute or convalescent COVID-19.

Here the CDR3 DNA reads TGTGCCAGCACACAAGGCGCGGGGGAAACCGGGGAGCTGTTTTTT. Translation gives CASTQGAGETGELFF. This rearrangement joins TRBV6-5 to TRBJ2-2; 7 bases are shared with TRBD2. Germline V CDR1 and CDR2: MNHEY, SVGAGI. The trim removed 7 bases at V and 5 bases at J, leaving 10 bases unmatched. The length of the CDR3 is 15 residues.